The 29 T cell receptor beta chains below were found in one sample sequenced in a study of blood T cell repertoires in COVID-19. Clones were sequenced by immunoSEQ multiplex PCR, and TCRdb holds only the in-frame ones, with some missing. The sample has some 150,000 clones; around 86% are singletons. The sequenced sample consisted of peripheral blood. These receptors came from a man over 45 who had recovered from COVID-19.

This clone was recorded only once. J is TRBJ2-1 and V is TRBV24-1, with D possibly TRBD2 on 5 matching bases. V was clipped by 4 bases and J by 6 bases, with 12 bases between them. The CDR3 sequence is 14 residues long. Germline V CDR1 and CDR2: KGHDR, SFDVKD. CDR3 protein: CATSESGVFNEQFF. DNA of the CDR3: TGTGCCACCAGTGAATCCGGGGTATTCAATGAGCAGTTCTTC.

V is TRBV27 and J is TRBJ2-4; D gene ambiguous. V was shortened by 6 bases and J by 9 bases, with 9 bases between the two germline ends. The CDR3 contains 11 residues. Germline CDR1 reads MNHEY; CDR2 reads SMNVEV (reference sequence). The CDR3 region is CASSFSGIQYF. The CDR3, as DNA: TGTGCCAGCAGCTTTAGTGGCATTCAGTACTTC.

The rearrangement joins TRBV5-8 to TRBJ1-4; a weak D match, TRBD1 (5 bases). The V and J ends lost 0 bases and 0 bases respectively, with 9 bases between them. Germline V gene data show CDR1 as SGHTS and CDR2 as YDEGEE. This CDR3 has 16 residues. The chain's CDR3 is CASSLGQGATNEKLFF. DNA for the CDR3: TGTGCCAGCAGCTTGGGGCAGGGTGCAACTAATGAAAAACTGTTTTTT.

This chain connects TRBV11-2 to TRBJ2-3; weak D call: TRBD2 (5 bases). CDR1 and CDR2 (germline): SGHAT, FQNNGV. V gave up 4 bases and J gave up 3 bases, with 14 bases separating them. There are 15 residues in the CDR3. The DNA of the CDR3 is TGTGCCAGCAGCTCGGGGATAGTGGGTACAGATACGCAGTATTTT. It is translated as CASSSGIVGTDTQYF.

The rearrangement joins TRBV27 to TRBJ1-1; tentative D call: TRBD1 (5 bases). The V gene lost 5 bases and the J gene lost 10 bases, with 23 bases spanning the gap. CDR1 MNHEY and CDR2 SMNVEV come from the germline V gene (reference sequence). The CDR3 is 15 residues long. The CDR3 DNA is TGTGCCAGCAGTCAACCGGGGGACTACCCGAGGGGAGCTTTCTTT. Amino acid sequence: CASSQPGDYPRGAFF.

CDR3 coding DNA: TGTGCCAGCAAACCGACAGGGGATAACACCGGGGAGCTGTTTTTT. Translation gives CASKPTGDNTGELFF. The rearrangement uses TRBV11-1 and TRBJ2-2, with TRBD1 identical over 8 bases. CDR1 is SGHAT, CDR2 FQDESV, per germline (reference sequence). This CDR3 is 15 amino acids long. The V and J ends lost 7 bases and 2 bases, in that order; junction bases with no gene match: 6.

This clone was detected a few times. The genes are TRBV19 and TRBJ2-2; 9 bases are shared with TRBD1. CDR3 length: 15 amino acids. CDR1 and CDR2 (germline): LNHDA, SQIVND (reference sequence). Trimming at V came to 3 bases and at J to 1 base, leaving 0 bases not matched to a gene. The CDR3 here is CASSMDRGNTGELFF. The CDR3 bases are TGTGCCAGTAGTATGGACAGGGGGAACACCGGGGAGCTGTTTTTT.

The chain employs TRBV5-6 and TRBJ2-5; 9 bases align to TRBD2. The V gene's germline CDR1 is SGHDT and CDR2 YYEEEE. The ends lost 1 base at V and 2 bases at J; junction bases unmatched: 6. There are 16 residues in the CDR3. This CDR3 is CASSLWLAGKQETQYF. DNA of the CDR3: TGTGCCAGCAGCTTGTGGCTAGCGGGGAAGCAAGAGACCCAGTACTTC.

There are a few counts of this clone. This chain links TRBV5-1 with TRBJ2-3, with a tentative D call TRBD2 (6 bases). Germline loops: CDR1 SGHRS, CDR2 YFSETQ. The V gene lost 3 bases and the J gene lost 0 bases, with 14 bases spanning the gap. CDR3 length: 16 residues. CDR3 amino acids: CASSWGSGRSTDTQYF. CDR3 DNA sequence: TGCGCCAGCAGCTGGGGGAGCGGGCGGAGCACAGATACGCAGTATTTT.

This chain uses TRBV12-5 with TRBJ1-1; TRBD1 matches 11 bases. The CDR3 is 20 amino acids. V shed 4 bases, J shed 5 bases, and the junction held 21 bases outside the gene matches. Germline V gene data show CDR1 as LGHNT and CDR2 as FRNRAP. DNA of the CDR3: TGTGCTAGTGGTTCCCACCGCTCCTTTTTGAGGACAGGGGGCGAAACTGAAGCTTTCTTT. The encoded protein is CASGSHRSFLRTGGETEAFF.

This clone has a single count. The rearrangement uses TRBV5-1 and TRBJ2-3; D may be TRBD1 (6 bases). Per the germline V gene, CDR1 is SGHRS and CDR2 is YFSETQ. The CDR3 length is 15 residues. Trimming removed 1 base from V and 0 bases from J, with 9 bases in between. CDR3 coding DNA: TGCGCCAGCAGCTTGATACAGGGTAGCACAGATACGCAGTATTTT. This sequence encodes CASSLIQGSTDTQYF. The variable domain in full, completed from reference TRBV5-1 and TRBJ2-3, reads KAGVTQTPRYLIKTRGQQVTLSCSPISGHRSVSWYQQTPGQGLQFLFEYFSETQRNKGNFPGRFSGRQFSNSRSEMNVSTLELGDSALYLCASSLIQGSTDTQYFGPGTRLTVL.

The V gene is TRBV4-1, the J gene TRBJ2-3; 13 positions agree with TRBD2. The CDR3 is 17 amino acids. The V gene's germline CDR1 is MGHRA and CDR2 YSYEKL. The J segment lost 3 bases and the V segment lost 4 bases, leaving 7 bases of the junction unmatched. CDR3 in amino acids: CASSPTGLAGETDTQYF. CDR3 bases: TGCGCCAGCAGCCCTACTGGACTAGCGGGGGAGACAGATACGCAGTATTTT.

The J gene is TRBJ1-2, the V gene TRBV7-6; D uncertain. CDR1 is SGHVS and CDR2 is FNYEAQ in the germline V gene. This CDR3 is 13 amino acids long. V was pared by 6 bases and J by 2 bases, with 10 bases between. The CDR3 loop is CASRPGANYGYTF. DNA of the CDR3: TGTGCCAGCAGGCCAGGCGCGAACTATGGCTACACCTTC.

This clone was observed a single time. The chain is built from TRBV19 and TRBJ1-1; TRBD1 might be the D (5 bases). CDR1 and CDR2 (germline): LNHDA, SQIVND (reference sequence). The V end lost 7 bases, the J end lost 0 bases, and 18 bases lay between the germline ends. The CDR3 extends over 16 amino acids. CDR3 coding DNA: TGTGCCAGTATCCCCGACCCCAGGGAAATGAACACTGAAGCTTTCTTT. This codes for CASIPDPREMNTEAFF.

The chain joins TRBV7-9 to TRBJ1-1; 7 bases are a match to TRBD1. V shed 5 bases, J shed 0 bases, and the junction held 6 bases outside the gene matches. Germline CDR1 SEHNR, CDR2 FQNEAQ (reference sequence). The CDR3 consists of 15 residues. The CDR3 protein is CASSPDRAMNTEAFF. For the CDR3, the DNA is TGTGCCAGCAGCCCAGACAGGGCGATGAACACTGAAGCTTTCTTT.

The V and J genes are TRBV12-3 or TRBV12-4 and TRBJ2-5; TRBD2 aligns across 8 bases. This CDR3 region has 12 residues. J lost 2 bases, V lost 11 bases, and 4 bases had no gene match. The CDR3 DNA reads TGTGCCTCCACGGGGGGGCAAGAGACCCAGTACTTC. Translation: CASTGGQETQYF.

The CDR3 DNA reads TGTGCCAGCAGCCAAGATAGGACTAGCGGGGGGTCAATCTGGGAGACCCAGTACTTC. This encodes CASSQDRTSGGSIWETQYF. V usage is TRBV3-1 (or the pseudogene TRBV3-2) and J usage is TRBJ2-5, with 14 bases fitting TRBD2. This CDR3 region has 19 residues. Germline loops: CDR1 LGHDT, CDR2 YNNKEL (reference sequence). Trimming at V came to 0 bases and at J to 5 bases, leaving 11 bases not matched to a gene.

The V gene is TRBV11-3, the J gene TRBJ2-1, with 9 bases lining up with TRBD2. Germline CDR1 is SGHNT and CDR2 is YENEEA. The CDR3 runs 15 residues. Trimming removed 2 bases from V and 6 bases from J; junction bases left unmatched: 5. The CDR3 reads CASSLWRGGSNEQFF. CDR3 in DNA: TGTGCCAGCAGCTTATGGCGGGGGGGAAGCAATGAGCAGTTCTTC.

V is TRBV5-6 and J is TRBJ2-5; tentative D call: TRBD1 (6 bases). Germline loops: CDR1 SGHDT, CDR2 YYEEEE. This CDR3 region has 13 residues. Trimming cost V 4 bases and J 4 bases, with 11 bases left between them. The CDR3 bases are TGTGCCAGCAGCCCCCCGACAGGAGAGACCCAGTACTTC. This encodes CASSPPTGETQYF.

Notes on this clone: Mismatch with germline at one junction end may stem from a read error. V usage is TRBV19 and J usage is TRBJ1-1; the D gene is possibly TRBD1 (6 bases). Germline V lookup: CDR1 LNHDA, CDR2 SQIVND (reference sequence). This CDR3 has 15 residues. CDR3 coding DNA: TGTGCCAGTAGGGGGGCAGGGTATCCGAACCCTGAAGCTTTCTTT. Translating it yields CASRGAGYPNPEAFF.

The chain joins TRBV7-8 to TRBJ1-3, with D unclear. The germline CDR1 and CDR2 sequences are SGHVS and FQNEAQ. The CDR3 spans 16 residues. Trimming removed 2 bases from V and 0 bases from J, with 11 bases in between. The CDR3 coding sequence is TGTGCCAGCAGCTTATTGAGGGCAAACTCTGGAAACACCATATATTTT. As protein: CASSLLRANSGNTIYF. The variable domain in full, completed from reference TRBV7-8 and TRBJ1-3, reads GAGVSQSPRYKVAKRGQDVALRCDPISGHVSLFWYQQALGQGPEFLTYFQNEAQLDKSGLPSDRFFAERPEGSVSTLKIQRTQQEDSAVYLCASSLLRANSGNTIYFGEGSWLTVV.

V and J are TRBV18 and TRBJ1-3; the D is unclear. V was clipped by 0 bases and J by 5 bases, with 11 bases between them. CDR3 length equals 15 residues. Germline V gene sequence: CDR1 KGHSH, CDR2 LQKENI. CDR3 coding DNA: TGTGCCAGCTCACCACCGGGCAGCAGTAGAAACACCATATATTTT. Encoded protein: CASSPPGSSRNTIYF.

Details on this clone: Other DNA sequences in the sample encode the same CDR3. J is TRBJ2-2 and V is TRBV5-1; 10 nucleotides align to TRBD1. Trimming cost V 4 bases and J 3 bases; bases outside gene matches: 3. This CDR3 spans 15 amino acids. Germline V gene data show CDR1 as SGHRS and CDR2 as YFSETQ. This CDR3 is CASSRGTGDTGELFF. CDR3 bases: TGCGCCAGCAGCAGGGGGACAGGGGACACCGGGGAGCTGTTTTTT.

This chain links TRBV11-3 with TRBJ2-1; tentatively, D is TRBD1 (6 bases). The CDR3 is 17 amino acids. The ends were cut back, 5 bases at V and 4 bases at J, with 21 bases in the middle. CDR1 is SGHNT, CDR2 YENEEA, per germline. CDR3 sequence: CASSKNRDSLSYNEQFF. In DNA form, the CDR3 reads TGTGCCAGCAGCAAAAACAGGGATTCCCTTTCTTACAATGAGCAGTTCTTC.

The rearrangement uses TRBV6-5 and TRBJ1-5; 7 nucleotides match TRBD1. Germline CDR1 reads MNHEY; CDR2 reads SVGAGI. V lost 6 bases, J lost 4 bases, and 9 bases stayed unmatched. The CDR3 consists of 15 residues. In nucleotides, the CDR3 is TGTGCCAGCAGGCAAGACAGGGTTCCGAATCAGCCCCAGCATTTT. The encoded protein is CASRQDRVPNQPQHF.

The chain links TRBV27 to TRBJ1-5; D perhaps matches TRBD1 (6 bases). The CDR3 has 13 residues. Germline values: CDR1 MNHEY, CDR2 SMNVEV (reference sequence). V lost 9 bases to trimming and J lost 6 bases, with 15 bases between them. The CDR3 spells CASRYRVGQPQHF. The DNA of the CDR3 is TGTGCCAGTAGATACAGGGTAGGTCAGCCCCAGCATTTT.

This clone was seen only a few times. The rearrangement joins TRBV24-1 to TRBJ2-2; D perhaps matches TRBD2 (5 bases). There are 17 residues in the CDR3. Trimming cost V 3 bases and J 0 bases, with 13 bases left between them. Germline V gene data show CDR1 as KGHDR and CDR2 as SFDVKD. The CDR3 nucleotides are TGTGCCACCAGTGATCCCCGTCGGGGATCGAACACCGGGGAGCTGTTTTTT. Amino acid sequence: CATSDPRRGSNTGELFF.

The V call is TRBV7-2, the J call TRBJ1-6; 8 bases map to TRBD1. Germline trimming cut 0 bases from V and 7 bases from J; bases unmatched to any gene: 20. The CDR3 has 21 residues. Germline lookup yields CDR1 SGHTA and CDR2 FQGNSA. CDR3 in amino acids: CASSLARQAAGGGFRNSPLHF. The CDR3 bases are TGTGCCAGCAGCTTAGCCCGTCAAGCGGCAGGGGGCGGATTTAGGAATTCACCCCTCCACTTT.

The rearrangement joins TRBV6-2 or TRBV6-3 to TRBJ1-5, with D perhaps matching TRBD1 (6 bases). This CDR3 has 18 residues. From germline, CDR1 is MNHEY and CDR2 SVGEGT. Trimming removed 4 bases from V and 0 bases from J, with 19 bases in between. CDR3 sequence reads: CASSSDDRRDYSNQPQHF. CDR3 DNA: TGTGCCAGCAGTTCCGACGACAGGAGAGACTATAGCAATCAGCCCCAGCATTTT.